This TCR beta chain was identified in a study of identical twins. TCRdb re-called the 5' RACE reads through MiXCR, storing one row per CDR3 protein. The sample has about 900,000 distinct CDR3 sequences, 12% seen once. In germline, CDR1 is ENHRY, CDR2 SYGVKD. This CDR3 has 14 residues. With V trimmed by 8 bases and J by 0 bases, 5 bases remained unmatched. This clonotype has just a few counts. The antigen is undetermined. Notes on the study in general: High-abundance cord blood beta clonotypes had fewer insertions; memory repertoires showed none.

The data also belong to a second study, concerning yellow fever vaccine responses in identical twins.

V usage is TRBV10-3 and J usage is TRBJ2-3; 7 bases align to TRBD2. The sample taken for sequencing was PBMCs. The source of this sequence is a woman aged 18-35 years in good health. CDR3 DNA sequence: TGTGCCATCGGGGGGGGTCCGAGCACAGATACGCAGTATTTT. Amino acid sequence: CAIGGGPSTDTQYF.